This T cell receptor beta chain was sequenced during a study of blood T cells in healthy people across ages. Germline lookup yields CDR1 MNHEY and CDR2 SVGAGI. The CDR3 has 14 amino acids. Trimming pared 2 bases from V and 5 bases from J, leaving 12 bases between. This clonotype was counted only a few times. What it recognizes is unknown. PCR was performed a second time for roughly 7 to 11 cycles using a sample-barcoded 5' primer and a J-beta primer mix. Samples each returned at least 3 million CDR3-containing paired-end reads. TCRdb independently ran MiXCR on the 5' RACE reads; one entry per CDR3 protein. Among fewer than 1.5 million distinct CDR3 sequences listed, 40% to 50% were seen once. Whole-study findings and limits: It was held that the diversity estimates obtained from one million T cells were underestimates. What prevented conclusive comparison of naive and antigen-experienced cells was that PBMCs were unsorted.

The people who gave samples were healthy Caucasians from Russia, aged roughly 6 to 100. This TCR was recovered from a woman under 30 in good health. The rearrangement joins TRBV6-5 to TRBJ1-2, with D possibly TRBD1 on 6 matching bases. The sample was blood. The CDR3 DNA follows: TGTGCCAGCAGTTACCGGAACAGGGATTATGGCTACACCTTC. It yields the protein CASSYRNRDYGYTF.